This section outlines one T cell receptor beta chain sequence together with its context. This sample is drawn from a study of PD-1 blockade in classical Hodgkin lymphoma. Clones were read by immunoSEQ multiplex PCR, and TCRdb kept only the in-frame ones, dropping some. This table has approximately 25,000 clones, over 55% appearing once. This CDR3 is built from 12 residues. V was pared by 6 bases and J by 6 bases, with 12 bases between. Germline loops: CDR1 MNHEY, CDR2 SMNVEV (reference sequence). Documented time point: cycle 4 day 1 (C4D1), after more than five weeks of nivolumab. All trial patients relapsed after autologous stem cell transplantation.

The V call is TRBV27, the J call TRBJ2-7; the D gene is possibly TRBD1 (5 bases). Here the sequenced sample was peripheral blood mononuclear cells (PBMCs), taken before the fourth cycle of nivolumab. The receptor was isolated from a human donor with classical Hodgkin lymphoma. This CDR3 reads CASRGQAGEQYF. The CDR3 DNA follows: TGTGCCAGCAGGGGGCAGGCCGGCGAGCAGTACTTC.